The entry that follows covers one T cell receptor beta chain sequence. What it binds is unknown. Germline V lookup: CDR1 MNHNY, CDR2 SVGAGI (reference sequence). V shed 0 bases and J shed 1 base, with 6 bases lying between them. The CDR3 totals 14 residues. These data come from a study of OX40 agonist ivuxolimab in advanced cancers. Study-wide context: Patients were treated with intravenous ivuxolimab, dosed at 0.01 to 10 mg/kg and infused every 2 weeks. The study's findings and limits: Near-lowest levels of clonal expansion characterized partial responders at 0.1-3.0 mg/kg.

The data were produced by immunoSEQ multiplex PCR, yet TCRdb's version contains in-frame clones alone and is incomplete. This table holds 35,000 to 50,000 clones, 88% found once. Patients who had autoimmune disease history or got systemic immunosuppression were left out. This sequence was found in an adult with an advanced solid tumor such as melanoma, head and neck, liver or kidney cancer. The sample consisted of CD4+ or CD8+ T cells sorted from blood, taken in a trial of the OX40 agonist ivuxolimab. V is TRBV6-6 and J is TRBJ1-1, with no clear D. CDR3 in amino acids: CASSYSAGNTEAFF. The CDR3 bases are TGTGCCAGCAGTTACTCCGCCGGGAACACTGAAGCTTTCTTT.